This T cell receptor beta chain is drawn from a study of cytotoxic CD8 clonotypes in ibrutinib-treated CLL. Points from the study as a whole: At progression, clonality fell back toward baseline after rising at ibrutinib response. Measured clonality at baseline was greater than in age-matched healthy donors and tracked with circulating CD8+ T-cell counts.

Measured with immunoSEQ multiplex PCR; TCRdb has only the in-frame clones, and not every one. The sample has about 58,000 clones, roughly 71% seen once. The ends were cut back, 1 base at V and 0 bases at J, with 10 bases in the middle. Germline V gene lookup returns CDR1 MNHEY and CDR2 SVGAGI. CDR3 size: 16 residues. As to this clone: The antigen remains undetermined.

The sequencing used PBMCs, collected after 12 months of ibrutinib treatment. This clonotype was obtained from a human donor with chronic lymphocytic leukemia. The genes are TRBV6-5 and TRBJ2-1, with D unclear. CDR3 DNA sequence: TGTGCCAGCAGTTACTTGTGGCAGAGCTCCTACAATGAGCAGTTCTTC. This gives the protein CASSYLWQSSYNEQFF.